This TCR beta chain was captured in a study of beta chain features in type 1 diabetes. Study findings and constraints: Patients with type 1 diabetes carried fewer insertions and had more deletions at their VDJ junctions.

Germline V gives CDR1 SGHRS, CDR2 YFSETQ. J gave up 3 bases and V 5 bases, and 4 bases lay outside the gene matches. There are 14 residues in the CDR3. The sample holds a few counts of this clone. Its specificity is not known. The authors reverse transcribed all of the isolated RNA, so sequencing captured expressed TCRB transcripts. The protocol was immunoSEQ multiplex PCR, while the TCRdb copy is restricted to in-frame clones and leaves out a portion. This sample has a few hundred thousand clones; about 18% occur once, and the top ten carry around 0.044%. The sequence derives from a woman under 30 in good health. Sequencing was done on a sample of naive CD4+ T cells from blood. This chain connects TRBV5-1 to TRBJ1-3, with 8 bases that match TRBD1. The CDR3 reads CASRIGQGGNTIYF. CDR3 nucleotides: TGCGCCAGCAGGATCGGACAGGGTGGAAACACCATATATTTT.